This is a list of T cell receptor beta chains from one sample in a study of cytomegalovirus exposure and HLA in healthy donors. Generated by immunoSEQ multiplex PCR, the TCRdb table keeps only in-frame clones and is missing some. The repertoire includes a few hundred thousand clones, over 60% of them detected once, and more than 1.5% sits in the top ten. The material sequenced was PBMCs. The receptors come from a man aged 18 to 30 in good health and CMV-seronegative. Each CDR3 is given with its conserved first and last residue. D genes are given only for firm matches. For some rows the clone size is stated as once, few or many, or as a class when expanded; others skip it.

j_call	d_call	clone_size	v_call	cdr3_aa	cdr3_nt
TRBJ1-5	-	-	TRBV2	CASSEQGQPQHF	TGTGCCAGCAGTGAGCAGGGTCAGCCCCAGCATTTT
TRBJ2-7	TRBD1	-	TRBV7-9	CASSSAGTGALGQYF	TGTGCCAGCAGCTCCGCCGGGACAGGGGCCCTAGGGCAGTACTTC
TRBJ2-5	TRBD1	once	TRBV11-3	CASSLAGTGGLETQYF	TGTGCCAGCAGCTTAGCCGGGACAGGGGGCTTGGAGACCCAGTACTTC
TRBJ1-4	TRBD1	-	TRBV2	CASSGQGRYEKLFF	TGTGCCAGCAGTGGACAGGGGCGGTATGAAAAACTGTTTTTT
TRBJ2-7	TRBD2	-	TRBV27	CASSSLAGGPSVLF	TGTGCCAGCAGTTCACTAGCGGGAGGGCCCTCTGTTCTCTTC
TRBJ2-7	-	-	TRBV7-9	CASSLGNSEQYF	TGTGCCAGCAGCTTAGGGAACAGCGAGCAGTACTTC
TRBJ2-3	TRBD1	-	TRBV2	CASSVGTGNTDTQYF	TGTGCCAGCAGCGTGGGGACAGGAAACACAGATACGCAGTATTTT
TRBJ2-7	-	-	TRBV6-5	CASRATNTYEQYF	TGTGCCAGCAGGGCCACTAACACCTACGAGCAGTACTTC
TRBJ2-7	-	-	TRBV11-3	CASSFGQGDGEQYF	TGTGCCAGCAGCTTTGGGCAGGGCGATGGCGAGCAGTACTTC
TRBJ2-7	-	-	TRBV5-6	CASSPTRRHEQYF	TGTGCCAGCAGCCCGACAAGGCGCCACGAGCAGTACTTC
TRBJ2-1	TRBD2	-	TRBV2	CASSEALAVVGAGGPNEQFF	TGTGCCAGCAGTGAAGCGCTAGCGGTAGTGGGAGCGGGGGGGCCGAATGAGCAGTTCTTC
TRBJ1-1	-	-	TRBV27	CASSLGTRNTEAFF	TGTGCCAGCAGTTTGGGCACGAGAAACACTGAAGCTTTCTTT
TRBJ1-1	TRBD1	-	TRBV30	CAWSAGGTFYTEAFF	TGTGCCTGGAGTGCAGGGGGCACTTTTTACACTGAAGCTTTCTTT
TRBJ2-3	TRBD2	-	TRBV27	CASSFSGRAGVDTQYF	TGTGCCAGCAGTTTTAGCGGGAGGGCCGGTGTTGATACGCAGTATTTT
TRBJ2-2	TRBD2	-	TRBV4-1	CASSQDRGGIGELFF	TGCGCCAGCAGCCAAGATCGGGGGGGCATCGGGGAGCTGTTTTTT
TRBJ2-3	TRBD1	once	TRBV9	CASSVDEGAGDTQYF	TGTGCCAGCAGCGTAGATGAGGGGGCTGGGGATACGCAGTATTTT
TRBJ2-5	-	once	TRBV2	CASSEALTALGETQYF	TGTGCCAGCAGTGAAGCGCTGACAGCCTTAGGGGAGACCCAGTACTTC
TRBJ2-7	-	once	TRBV11-2	CASSLEGGQKIYEQYF	TGTGCCAGCAGCTTAGAGGGGGGACAGAAAATCTACGAGCAGTACTTC
TRBJ2-3	TRBD2	-	TRBV5-6	CASSLRGLAADTQYF	TGTGCCAGCAGCTTGCGGGGACTAGCAGCAGATACGCAGTATTTT
TRBJ2-7	-	-	TRBV10-3	CAISADRTPRESYEQYF	TGTGCCATCAGTGCAGACCGGACCCCCAGGGAATCCTACGAGCAGTACTTC
TRBJ2-1	-	-	TRBV11-3	CASSLDPGAYYNEQFF	TGTGCCAGCAGCTTAGACCCTGGGGCCTATTACAATGAGCAGTTCTTC
TRBJ2-1	TRBD1	once	TRBV28	CASSLSGQRPSSYNEQFF	TGTGCCAGCAGTTTATCGGGACAGCGCCCGAGCTCCTACAATGAGCAGTTCTTC
TRBJ2-5	TRBD2	-	TRBV2	CASFPAGGETQYF	TGTGCCAGCTTCCCAGCGGGGGGAGAGACCCAGTACTTC
TRBJ1-1	-	-	TRBV30	CAGRVLNTEAFF	TGTGCCGGCAGGGTGCTGAACACTGAAGCTTTCTTT
TRBJ2-5	-	few	TRBV15	CATWTIEETQYF	TGTGCCACCTGGACAATTGAAGAGACCCAGTACTTC
TRBJ2-6	-	few	TRBV4-3	CASSQDGGVPGANVLTF	TGCGCCAGCAGCCAAGACGGGGGAGTCCCTGGGGCCAACGTCCTGACTTTC
TRBJ2-5	-	-	TRBV4-3	CASSQGGERSGTQYF	TGCGCCAGCAGCCAAGGTGGGGAGCGGTCCGGGACCCAGTACTTC
TRBJ2-2	TRBD2	-	TRBV6-5	CASRPSGTGELFF	TGTGCCAGCAGACCTAGCGGCACCGGGGAGCTGTTTTTT
TRBJ2-5	TRBD1	-	TRBV5-8	CASSTGQGLTETQYF	TGTGCCAGCAGCACGGGACAGGGACTCACAGAGACCCAGTACTTC
TRBJ1-4	TRBD1	few	TRBV7-9	CASSRIFDRGATNEKLFF	TGTGCCAGCAGCCGGATTTTCGACAGGGGCGCAACTAATGAAAAACTGTTTTTT
TRBJ2-7	TRBD1	-	TRBV7-9	CASSVQGQGADEQYF	TGTGCCAGCAGCGTTCAAGGACAGGGCGCGGACGAGCAGTACTTC
TRBJ1-3	TRBD1	-	TRBV18	CASSLKGQSSGNTIYF	TGTGCCAGCTCACTAAAGGGACAGAGTTCTGGAAACACCATATATTTT
TRBJ2-7	TRBD1	-	TRBV28	CASSLPTGWYEQYF	TGTGCCAGCAGTTTACCGACAGGGTGGTACGAGCAGTACTTC
TRBJ1-2	-	-	TRBV6-5	CASSTGSNYGYTF	TGTGCCAGCAGTACAGGGTCTAACTATGGCTACACCTTC
TRBJ2-2	-	-	TRBV9	CASSPLDWRLNTGELFF	TGTGCCAGCAGCCCACTTGATTGGAGACTCAACACCGGGGAGCTGTTTTTT
TRBJ1-2	TRBD1	-	TRBV19	CASSAWTGRDCGYTF	TGTGCCAGTAGTGCATGGACAGGGAGGGACTGTGGCTACACCTTC
TRBJ1-6	-	-	TRBV18	CASSPREQYGSPLHF	TGTGCCAGCTCACCACGGGAGCAGTATGGATCACCCCTCCACTTT
TRBJ1-6	-	-	TRBV11-3	CASSFDRTAYNSPLHF	TGTGCCAGCAGCTTCGACCGGACAGCTTATAATTCACCCCTCCACTTT
TRBJ2-3	TRBD2	-	TRBV7-2	CASSLTSGAWTQYF	TGTGCCAGCAGCTTGACTAGCGGGGCATGGACGCAGTATTTT
TRBJ2-2	TRBD1	-	TRBV5-1	CASSLVVGRGPGELFF	TGCGCCAGCAGCTTGGTCGTGGGCAGGGGGCCTGGGGAGCTGTTTTTT
TRBJ2-7	TRBD1	-	TRBV7-3	CASSAGQGGSYEQYF	TGTGCCAGCAGCGCGGGACAGGGAGGCTCCTACGAGCAGTACTTC
TRBJ1-2	-	-	TRBV5-1	CASRTRGNSGNGYTF	TGCGCCAGCAGAACCAGGGGAAATAGTGGGAATGGCTACACCTTC
TRBJ2-3	TRBD2	-	TRBV4-2	CASSQGVRGSSTDTQYF	TGTGCCAGCAGCCAAGGGGTGCGGGGGAGTAGCACAGATACGCAGTATTTT
TRBJ2-2	TRBD2	-	TRBV5-6	CASSWVLAGTGELFF	TGTGCCAGCAGCTGGGTCCTAGCGGGGACCGGGGAGCTGTTTTTT
TRBJ2-5	-	-	TRBV18	CASSRDRIQETQYF	TGTGCCAGCTCACGCGACAGAATCCAAGAGACCCAGTACTTC
TRBJ2-1	-	many	TRBV2	CASSPVQGPVDEQFF	TGTGCCAGCAGTCCGGTTCAGGGGCCAGTCGATGAGCAGTTCTTC
TRBJ2-1	TRBD2	-	TRBV2	CASSETVRLAGRYNEQFF	TGTGCCAGCAGTGAAACAGTCAGACTAGCTGGACGTTACAATGAGCAGTTCTTC
TRBJ2-7	-	-	TRBV2	CASSVSLSYEQYF	TGTGCCAGCAGTGTCTCGTTGTCCTACGAGCAGTACTTC
TRBJ2-7	-	-	TRBV11-3	CASSSDSSYEQYF	TGTGCCAGCAGCTCGGACAGTTCCTACGAGCAGTACTTC
TRBJ1-6	TRBD1	-	TRBV6-5	CATSPDRVDSPLHF	TGTGCCACCTCCCCCGACAGGGTCGATTCACCCCTCCACTTT
TRBJ1-5	-	-	TRBV27	CASRQEPYSNQPQHF	TGTGCCAGCAGACAGGAGCCTTATAGCAATCAGCCCCAGCATTTT
TRBJ1-5	-	-	TRBV19	CASSSKGVEIYSNQPQHF	TGTGCCAGTAGTAGTAAGGGGGTGGAGATTTATAGCAATCAGCCCCAGCATTTT
TRBJ2-7	-	-	TRBV9	CASSVGQGLYYEQYF	TGTGCCAGCAGCGTAGGTCAGGGATTGTACTACGAGCAGTACTTC